A single sample is the source of the 32 T cell receptor beta chains below, sequenced in a study of CD8+ T cells in alopecia areata. Reverse transcription of extracted RNA yielded cDNA, which provided the sequencing template. Here immunoSEQ multiplex PCR was the method, and the copy in TCRdb shows in-frame clones only, minus some. The sample lists some 100,000 clones, roughly two thirds occurring once. The sequenced sample was CD4+ T cells sorted from blood. The origin of the receptors is a human donor in good health.

The chain is built from TRBV30 and TRBJ1-5, with 7 bases identical to TRBD1. With V trimmed by 2 bases and J by 4 bases, 2 bases remained unmatched. This CDR3 has 13 residues. Germline V CDR1 and CDR2: GTSNPN, SVGIG (reference sequence). CDR3 nucleotides: TGTGCCTGGAGTCTACAGGGGAATCAGCCCCAGCATTTT. Translating it yields CAWSLQGNQPQHF.

The chain joins TRBV7-3 to TRBJ2-5, with 8 positions matching TRBD1. CDR1 and CDR2 (germline): SGHTA, FQGTGA. Unmatched junction bases numbered 6, after V lost 5 bases and J lost 4 bases. CDR3 length equals 14 residues. The CDR3 protein is CASSATGTGETQYF. The CDR3 bases are TGTGCCAGCAGCGCGACCGGGACAGGAGAGACCCAGTACTTC.

The chain combines TRBV5-6 with TRBJ2-7; D is unresolved. Germline CDR1 and CDR2: SGHDT and YYEEEE. The germline V and J ends were trimmed by 0 bases and 4 bases, with 8 bases remaining between them. The CDR3 contains 13 residues. The CDR3, as DNA: TGTGCCAGCAGCTTGGCCAGGCGTTACGAGCAGTACTTC. It is translated as CASSLARRYEQYF.

In the case of this clone: One end of the junction is discordant with germline, which a read error may explain. The chain recombines TRBV5-6 with TRBJ1-4; D remains unclear. Per germline, CDR1 SGHDT and CDR2 YYEEEE. This CDR3 is built from 14 residues. The CDR3 nucleotides are TGTGCCAACAGCTTGTTTCGGTCGAAGGAAAAACTGTTTTTT. Translated: CANSLFRSKEKLFF.

This clone was seen more than once but under ten times. This sequence joins TRBV6-5 and TRBJ2-3; 9 positions match TRBD1. This CDR3 has 13 amino acids. Per germline, CDR1 MNHEY and CDR2 SVGAGI. J lost 6 bases, V lost 5 bases, and 3 bases had no gene match. CDR3 DNA: TGTGCCAGCAGTGAGGGGACAGGGGATACGCAGTATTTT. It encodes CASSEGTGDTQYF.

This chain connects TRBV5-1 to TRBJ2-6, with TRBD1 matching over 8 bases. Trimming removed 0 bases from V and 1 base from J; junction bases left unmatched: 6. The CDR3 length is 18 residues. Germline CDR1 SGHRS, CDR2 YFSETQ. CDR3: CASSLELQGASGANVLTF. For the CDR3, the DNA is TGCGCCAGCAGCTTGGAGTTGCAGGGGGCGTCTGGGGCCAACGTCCTGACTTTC.

This clone was seen a handful of times. The chain is built from TRBV30 and TRBJ2-6; D is unresolved. CDR3 length: 13 residues. Per germline, CDR1 GTSNPN and CDR2 SVGIG (reference sequence). V was trimmed by 0 bases and J by 3 bases, leaving 3 bases between them. The DNA of the CDR3 is TGTGCCTGGAGTGTAGGTGGGGCCAACGTCCTGACTTTC. Residues: CAWSVGGANVLTF.

The rearrangement joins TRBV19 to TRBJ1-5; maybe TRBD1 (6 bases). This CDR3 has 15 amino acids. Germline values: CDR1 LNHDA, CDR2 SQIVND (reference sequence). Trimming removed 1 base from V and 1 base from J, with 8 bases in between. The CDR3 DNA follows: TGTGCCAGTAGTATAGGGGGGACAAGCAATCAGCCCCAGCATTTT. This translates into CASSIGGTSNQPQHF.

J is TRBJ2-1 and V is TRBV15; D ambiguous. The germline V and J ends were trimmed by 2 bases and 7 bases, with 12 bases remaining between them. The CDR3 is made up of 14 amino acids. Germline CDR1 reads LNHNV; CDR2 reads YYDKDF (reference sequence). The DNA of the CDR3 is TGTGCCACCAGCAGACCGAGAACGGAGAATGAGCAGTTCTTC. Residues: CATSRPRTENEQFF. The full variable domain, in which reference TRBV15 and TRBJ2-1 provide the parts outside the CDR3, is DAMVIQNPRYQVTQFGKPVTLSCSQTLNHNVMYWYQQKSSQAPKLLFHYYDKDFNNEADTPDNFQSRRPNTSFCFLDIRSPGLGDTAMYLCATSRPRTENEQFFGPGTRLTVL.

This clone showed up just a few times. V is TRBV2 and J is TRBJ1-1; D ambiguous. CDR3 size: 14 residues. Germline V lookup: CDR1 SNHLY, CDR2 FYNNEI. V was pared by 5 bases and J by 5 bases, with 15 bases between. The CDR3 bases are TGTGCCAGCAGTCCCCACGGGTCCGGAACTGAAGCTTTCTTT. Translation gives CASSPHGSGTEAFF.

This clone has more than one count but fewer than ten. The CDR3 DNA is TGTGCCAGCAGCCCATGGACTAGCGGGGAGAGGACAGATACGCAGTATTTT. Its translation: CASSPWTSGERTDTQYF. This chain connects TRBV5-6 to TRBJ2-3, with 12 nucleotides matching TRBD2. The CDR3 covers 17 residues. Germline V CDR1 and CDR2: SGHDT, YYEEEE. The junction had 9 bases not matched to a gene; V was cut back by 4 bases and J by 3 bases.

V is TRBV5-1 and J is TRBJ1-4; D is ambiguous. Germline CDR1 reads SGHRS; CDR2 reads YFSETQ. With 4 bases removed from V and 7 bases from J, the gap between germline ends came to 14 bases. The CDR3 runs to 14 residues. In nucleotides, the CDR3 is TGCGCCAGCAGCCCCGGGGTGAGGGTTGAAAAACTGTTTTTT. It encodes CASSPGVRVEKLFF.

This clone was counted between two and nine times. The V call is TRBV29-1, the J call TRBJ1-1; D not certain. The CDR3 is 10 amino acids. In germline, CDR1 is SQVTM, CDR2 ANQGSEA. The V gene lost 7 bases and the J gene lost 2 bases, with 5 bases spanning the gap. The CDR3 DNA is TGCAGCGGCATCAACACTGAAGCTTTCTTT. This codes for CSGINTEAFF. Full variable domain (remainder filled in from reference TRBV29-1 and TRBJ1-1): SAVISQKPSRDICQRGTSLTIQCQVDSQVTMMFWYRQQPGQSLTLIATANQGSEATYESGFVIDKFPISRPNLTFSTLTVSNMSPEDSSIYLCSGINTEAFFGQGTRLTVV.

V gene TRBV4-1 combines with J gene TRBJ2-3; the match to TRBD2 covers 7 bases. V lost 4 bases, J lost 4 bases, and 5 bases stayed unmatched. Looked up from germline, CDR1 is MGHRA and CDR2 is YSYEKL. The CDR3 runs to 14 residues. The DNA for the CDR3 is TGCGCCAGCAGCCCTACCGGACTAGCAGATACGCAGTATTTT. Its protein product is CASSPTGLADTQYF.

This clone was seen only a few times. This chain joins TRBV19 and TRBJ2-7; 9 bases line up with TRBD1. Losses at the gene ends were 4 bases for V and 5 bases for J; bases not matched to a gene: 9. The CDR3 contains 15 residues. CDR1 and CDR2 (germline): LNHDA, SQIVND (reference sequence). The CDR3 DNA follows: TGTGCCAGTAGTAATCAGGGACAGGGTGTCCACGAGCAGTACTTC. This encodes CASSNQGQGVHEQYF.

The V call is TRBV29-1, the J call TRBJ2-1; D is perhaps TRBD1 (5 bases). The CDR3 spans 11 residues. Trimming shortened V by 3 bases and J by 13 bases, and 13 bases separated the two germline ends. The germline gives CDR1 SQVTM, CDR2 ANQGSEA. Here the CDR3 DNA reads TGCAGCGTTGATAGGGATCGGACACAGTTCTTC. Its translation is CSVDRDRTQFF.

This chain links TRBV5-4 with TRBJ2-5; possible D gene TRBD1, 6 bases. Germline V gene data show CDR1 as SGHNT and CDR2 as YYREEE (reference sequence). The CDR3 contains 13 residues. The germline V and J ends were trimmed by 5 bases and 2 bases, with 10 bases remaining between them. CDR3 in amino acids: CASRIGQQETQYF. The CDR3 DNA is TGTGCCAGCAGGATCGGACAGCAAGAGACCCAGTACTTC.

The rearrangement joins TRBV5-1 to TRBJ1-5; TRBD1 aligns across 7 bases. Per germline, CDR1 SGHRS and CDR2 YFSETQ. This CDR3 contains 15 residues. Trimming cost V 4 bases and J 6 bases; bases outside gene matches: 10. CDR3 amino acids: CASSQEGAGLQPQHF. The CDR3 DNA reads as TGCGCCAGCAGCCAAGAGGGGGCTGGGCTTCAGCCCCAGCATTTT.

V usage is TRBV6-1 and J usage is TRBJ2-2, with D maybe TRBD1 (5 bases). Germline V gives CDR1 MNHNS, CDR2 SASEGT. Deletions cut 7 bases from V and 6 bases from J, with 18 bases between. The CDR3 runs to 15 residues. DNA for the CDR3: TGTGCCAGCATTCCCCGGGCAGGGAAGGCCGGGGAGCTGTTTTTT. Amino acid sequence: CASIPRAGKAGELFF.

The chain has TRBV7-2 and TRBJ2-1, with 10 bases lining up with TRBD2. CDR1 is SGHTA, CDR2 FQGNSA, per germline. CDR3 length: 18 residues. Trimming cost V 4 bases and J 6 bases; bases outside gene matches: 15. The CDR3 sequence: CASSSRGGSGGSLNEQFF. The DNA for the CDR3 is TGTGCCAGCAGCTCCCGCGGGGGTAGCGGGGGGTCCCTCAATGAGCAGTTCTTC. The full variable domain, rest sourced from reference TRBV7-2 and TRBJ2-1, is GAGVSQSPSNKVTEKGKDVELRCDPISGHTALYWYRQSLGQGLEFLIYFQGNSAPDKSGLPSDRFSAERTGGSVSTLTIQRTQQEDSAVYLCASSSRGGSGGSLNEQFFGPGTRLTVL.

Only a few counts were recorded for this clone. V usage is TRBV2 and J usage is TRBJ2-2; 10 positions agree with TRBD1. Germline V gives CDR1 SNHLY, CDR2 FYNNEI. The ends lost 3 bases at V and 4 bases at J; junction bases unmatched: 2. This CDR3 region has 15 residues. CDR3 sequence: CASSDGQGGTGELFF. CDR3 in DNA: TGTGCCAGCAGTGATGGACAGGGGGGCACCGGGGAGCTGTTTTTT.

This rearrangement joins TRBV29-1 to TRBJ1-1; TRBD1 agrees at 11 bases. From germline, CDR1 is SQVTM and CDR2 ANQGSEA. Trimming cost V 2 bases and J 3 bases; bases outside gene matches: 2. CDR3 size: 14 residues. The CDR3 bases are TGCAGCGTTGAATCGGACAGGGGGCACACTGAAGCTTTCTTT. This gives the protein CSVESDRGHTEAFF.

The V call is TRBV5-6, the J call TRBJ2-3; 9 nucleotides align to TRBD2. With 4 bases clipped from V and 7 bases from J, the junction kept 7 bases outside the gene matches. CDR3 size: 14 residues. Germline assignment: CDR1 SGHDT and CDR2 YYEEEE. The DNA of the CDR3 is TGTGCCAGCAGCCCGAGGAGCGGGGGGAATACGCAGTATTTT. This codes for CASSPRSGGNTQYF.

The V and J genes are TRBV5-1 and TRBJ1-6; D remains ambiguous. Trimming removed 3 bases at V and 1 base at J, with 11 bases between. CDR1 and CDR2 (germline): SGHRS, YFSETQ. This CDR3 contains 16 residues. CDR3 sequence reads: CASSSDLGSYNSPLHF. CDR3 in DNA: TGCGCCAGCAGCTCCGATCTGGGATCCTATAATTCACCCCTCCACTTT.

As DNA, the CDR3 is TGTGCCACCAGCAAAGGCGAACGGCGGGCCCTCCACTTT. This codes for CATSKGERRALHF. The gene calls are TRBV15 and TRBJ1-6; D is uncertain. Germline CDR1 LNHNV, CDR2 YYDKDF (reference sequence). The V end lost 4 bases, the J end lost 14 bases, and 15 bases lay between the germline ends. The CDR3 is 13 residues long.

This chain joins TRBV29-1 and TRBJ1-1; 7 bases align to TRBD1. Losses at the gene ends were 7 bases for V and 1 base for J; bases not matched to a gene: 6. This CDR3 comprises 13 residues. Germline-derived CDR1 and CDR2 are SQVTM and ANQGSEA. The DNA of the CDR3 is TGCAGCGCAACGACAGGGCCGAACACTGAAGCTTTCTTT. Translated, it gives CSATTGPNTEAFF. Full variable domain (missing parts from reference TRBV29-1 and TRBJ1-1): SAVISQKPSRDICQRGTSLTIQCQVDSQVTMMFWYRQQPGQSLTLIATANQGSEATYESGFVIDKFPISRPNLTFSTLTVSNMSPEDSSIYLCSATTGPNTEAFFGQGTRLTVV.

The rearrangement links TRBV29-1 to TRBJ1-2, with D unclear. The CDR3 loop spans 14 amino acids. CDR1 and CDR2 (germline): SQVTM, ANQGSEA. V was pared by 5 bases and J by 0 bases, with 13 bases between. Here the CDR3 DNA reads TGCAGCGTTAAAGCAGGCCTTCCTAACTATGGCTACACCTTC. Translated, it gives CSVKAGLPNYGYTF.

The chain is built from TRBV29-1 and TRBJ2-7; TRBD1 agrees at 9 bases. V gave up 7 bases and J gave up 3 bases; unmatched junction bases: 10. Per germline, CDR1 SQVTM and CDR2 ANQGSEA. The CDR3 is made up of 14 amino acids. The CDR3 is CSAAPGTGFYEQYF. The CDR3 nucleotides are TGCAGCGCCGCACCCGGGACAGGGTTCTACGAGCAGTACTTC.

The table lists this clone with a count of one. This rearrangement joins TRBV5-1 to TRBJ2-7; the D gene is possibly TRBD1 (5 bases). Germline lookup yields CDR1 SGHRS and CDR2 YFSETQ. This CDR3 spans 16 amino acids. V shed 6 bases and J shed 1 base, with 20 bases lying between them. CDR3 sequence: CASNPQGVPTSYEQYF. CDR3 in DNA: TGCGCCAGCAATCCCCAAGGGGTCCCCACTTCCTACGAGCAGTACTTC.

V usage is TRBV7-9 and J usage is TRBJ2-7; D might be TRBD1 or TRBD2, each matching 5 bases. The germline gives CDR1 SEHNR, CDR2 FQNEAQ (reference sequence). The CDR3 length is 15 residues. Trimming shortened V by 5 bases and J by 5 bases, and 19 bases separated the two germline ends. This CDR3 is CASSPGWAGTHEQYF. CDR3 coding DNA: TGTGCCAGCAGCCCCGGCTGGGCTGGGACGCACGAGCAGTACTTC.

The rearrangement links TRBV30 to TRBJ1-1; the match to TRBD1 covers 7 bases. CDR1 GTSNPN and CDR2 SVGIG come from the germline V gene (reference sequence). The CDR3 contains 14 residues. V trimming: 1 base; J trimming: 6 bases; junction bases outside the gene matches: 8. For the CDR3, the DNA is TGTGCCTGGAGTGACCTACAGGGGATCGCTGAAGCTTTCTTT. Translated: CAWSDLQGIAEAFF.

The genes are TRBV7-9 and TRBJ1-5; D ambiguous. Trimming took off 2 bases at V and 5 bases at J, with 7 bases between the two ends. The germline V gene has CDR1 SEHNR and CDR2 FQNEAQ (reference sequence). The CDR3 extends over 13 amino acids. The CDR3 reads CASSLYGDQPQHF. The CDR3 bases are TGTGCCAGCAGCTTATATGGTGATCAGCCCCAGCATTTT.